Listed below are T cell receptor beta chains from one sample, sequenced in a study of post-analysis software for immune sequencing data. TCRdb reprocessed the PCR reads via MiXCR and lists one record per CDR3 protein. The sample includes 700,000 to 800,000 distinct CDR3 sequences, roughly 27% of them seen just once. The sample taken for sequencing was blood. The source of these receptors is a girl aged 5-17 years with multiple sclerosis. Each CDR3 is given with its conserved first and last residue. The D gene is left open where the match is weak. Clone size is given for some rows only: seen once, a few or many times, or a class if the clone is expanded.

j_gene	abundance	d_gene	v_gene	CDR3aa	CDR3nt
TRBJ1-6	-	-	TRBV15	CATSRVRSSYNSPLHF	TGTGCCACCAGCAGAGTAAGGAGCTCCTATAATTCACCCCTCCACTTT
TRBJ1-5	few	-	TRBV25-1	CASSDVTGYQPQHF	TGTGCCAGCAGCGACGTGACGGGCTATCAGCCCCAGCATTTT
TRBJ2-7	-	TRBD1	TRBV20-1	CSARTGTGFHEQYF	TGCAGTGCTAGAACCGGGACAGGGTTTCACGAGCAGTACTTC
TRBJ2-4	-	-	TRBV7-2	CASSELQGRGTAKNIQYF	TGTGCCAGCAGCGAACTCCAGGGGCGCGGGACGGCCAAAAACATTCAGTACTTC
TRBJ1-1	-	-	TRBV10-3	CAISEKGAGEAFF	TGTGCCATCAGTGAGAAAGGGGCCGGGGAAGCTTTCTTT
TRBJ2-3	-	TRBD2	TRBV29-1	CSVRTTGLAGRLRADTQYF	TGCAGCGTCCGTACCACGGGACTAGCGGGGCGGCTGCGCGCAGATACGCAGTATTTT
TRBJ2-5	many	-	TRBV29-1	CSVEGLREADGTQYF	TGCAGCGTTGAGGGGCTCAGGGAGGCGGATGGGACCCAGTACTTC
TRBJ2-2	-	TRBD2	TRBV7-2	CASSRKTPAGGGLFF	TGTGCCAGCAGTCGTAAGACTCCGGCGGGCGGGGGGCTGTTTTTT
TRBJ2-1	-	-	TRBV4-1	CASSPPTNYNEQFF	TGCGCCAGCAGCCCTCCTACAAATTACAATGAGCAGTTCTTC
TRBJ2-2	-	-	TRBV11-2	CASSRPGGRVTGELFF	TGTGCCAGCAGCCGGCCGGGTGGCAGGGTCACCGGGGAGCTGTTTTTT
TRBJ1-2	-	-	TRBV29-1	CSVDSRGGYTF	TGCAGCGTTGACTCGAGGGGTGGCTACACCTTC
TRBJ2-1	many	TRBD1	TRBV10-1	CASSDFGTVSYNEQFF	TGCGCCAGCAGTGACTTCGGGACAGTCTCCTACAATGAGCAGTTCTTC
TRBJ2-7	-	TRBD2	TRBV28	CASRDSGGRYEQYF	TGTGCCAGCAGGGACTCGGGGGGACGTTACGAGCAGTACTTC
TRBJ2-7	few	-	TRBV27	CASSQTRGRFGEQYF	TGTGCCAGCAGTCAGACACGTGGGCGTTTTGGCGAGCAGTACTTC
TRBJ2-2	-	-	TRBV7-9	CASREGQRYTGELFF	TGTGCCAGCAGGGAGGGACAGAGATACACCGGGGAGCTGTTTTTT
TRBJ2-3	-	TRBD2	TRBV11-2	CASSLGGGAGGTDTQYF	TGTGCCAGCAGCTTAGGGGGCGGAGCGGGGGGCACAGATACGCAGTATTTT
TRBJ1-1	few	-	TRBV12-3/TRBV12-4	CASTPGQTEAFF	TGTGCCAGCACTCCGGGACAAACTGAAGCTTTCTTT
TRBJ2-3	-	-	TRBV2	CASSATPRSDTQYF	TGTGCCAGCAGTGCGACTCCTAGATCAGATACGCAGTATTTT
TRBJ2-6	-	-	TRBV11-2	CASSLEYSPLGANVLTF	TGTGCCAGCAGCTTAGAGTACAGCCCCTTAGGGGCCAACGTCCTGACTTTC
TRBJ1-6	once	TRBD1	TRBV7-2	CASHRDRVESPLHF	TGTGCCAGCCACCGGGACAGGGTGGAGTCACCCCTCCACTTT